Following are 5 T cell receptor beta chains from one sample sequenced in a study of T cell responses to AZD1222 COVID-19 vaccine (dated by TCRdb to the early 2020s). Reading the label with the study, this specimen's time point is: baseline before first vaccination. Libraries were constructed by the immunoSEQ multiplex PCR assay. TCRdb stores this immuneACCESS table with in-frame sequences only. Part of the clones is absent; in the studies checked, under half of the shortfall reflects unresolved V genes, and no reason is known for the rest. This sample is represented by about 110,000 clones; 86% of them were singletons. The ten largest make up 3.3% of the sample. This material consisted of peripheral blood, taken on day 0 of AZD1222 vaccination. The receptors originated from an adult in good health.

The rearrangement joins TRBV7-9 to TRBJ1-1, with D possibly TRBD1 on 5 matching bases. Germline assignment: CDR1 SEHNR and CDR2 FQNEAQ (reference sequence). The CDR3 is made up of 14 amino acids. The V gene lost 8 bases and the J gene lost 1 base, with 14 bases spanning the gap. The CDR3 spells CASARQIRNTEAFF. The CDR3 coding sequence is TGTGCCAGCGCCCGACAGATACGGAACACTGAAGCTTTCTTT.

The chain has TRBV19 and TRBJ2-7, with 8 bases matching TRBD1. V shed 3 bases, J shed 7 bases, and the junction held 5 bases outside the gene matches. The CDR3 extends over 13 amino acids. Germline loops: CDR1 LNHDA, CDR2 SQIVND (reference sequence). The CDR3 DNA follows: TGTGCCAGTAGTATTGCCAGGGGGCTGGAGCAGTACTTC. Translating it yields CASSIARGLEQYF.

The V gene is TRBV3-1 (or the pseudogene TRBV3-2), the J gene TRBJ1-3; D is ambiguous. CDR3 length: 15 residues. The V gene's germline CDR1 is LGHDT and CDR2 YNNKEL (reference sequence). Trimming pared 4 bases from V and 4 bases from J, leaving 14 bases between. The CDR3 nucleotides read TGTGCCAGCAGCCCAACCGCCCGGGCCGGAAACACCATATATTTT. Amino acids: CASSPTARAGNTIYF.

The sample holds one count of this clone. The V gene is TRBV7-8, the J gene TRBJ1-2; D is possibly TRBD1 (6 bases). CDR1 and CDR2 (germline): SGHVS, FQNEAQ. V lost 2 bases to trimming and J lost 7 bases, with 11 bases between them. CDR3 length: 13 residues. The CDR3 bases are TGTGCCAGCAGCTTAAGTTTAGGGGGTGGCTACACCTTC. Protein product: CASSLSLGGGYTF.

The chain is built from TRBV30 and TRBJ1-6; D is undetermined. Per germline, CDR1 GTSNPN and CDR2 SVGIG (reference sequence). The length of the CDR3 is 19 residues. V lost 3 bases and J lost 0, with 21 bases in between. CDR3 DNA: TGTGCCTGGAGGGGAGATACAGAAACATTAAGCTCCTATAATTCACCCCTCCACTTT. It yields the protein CAWRGDTETLSSYNSPLHF.